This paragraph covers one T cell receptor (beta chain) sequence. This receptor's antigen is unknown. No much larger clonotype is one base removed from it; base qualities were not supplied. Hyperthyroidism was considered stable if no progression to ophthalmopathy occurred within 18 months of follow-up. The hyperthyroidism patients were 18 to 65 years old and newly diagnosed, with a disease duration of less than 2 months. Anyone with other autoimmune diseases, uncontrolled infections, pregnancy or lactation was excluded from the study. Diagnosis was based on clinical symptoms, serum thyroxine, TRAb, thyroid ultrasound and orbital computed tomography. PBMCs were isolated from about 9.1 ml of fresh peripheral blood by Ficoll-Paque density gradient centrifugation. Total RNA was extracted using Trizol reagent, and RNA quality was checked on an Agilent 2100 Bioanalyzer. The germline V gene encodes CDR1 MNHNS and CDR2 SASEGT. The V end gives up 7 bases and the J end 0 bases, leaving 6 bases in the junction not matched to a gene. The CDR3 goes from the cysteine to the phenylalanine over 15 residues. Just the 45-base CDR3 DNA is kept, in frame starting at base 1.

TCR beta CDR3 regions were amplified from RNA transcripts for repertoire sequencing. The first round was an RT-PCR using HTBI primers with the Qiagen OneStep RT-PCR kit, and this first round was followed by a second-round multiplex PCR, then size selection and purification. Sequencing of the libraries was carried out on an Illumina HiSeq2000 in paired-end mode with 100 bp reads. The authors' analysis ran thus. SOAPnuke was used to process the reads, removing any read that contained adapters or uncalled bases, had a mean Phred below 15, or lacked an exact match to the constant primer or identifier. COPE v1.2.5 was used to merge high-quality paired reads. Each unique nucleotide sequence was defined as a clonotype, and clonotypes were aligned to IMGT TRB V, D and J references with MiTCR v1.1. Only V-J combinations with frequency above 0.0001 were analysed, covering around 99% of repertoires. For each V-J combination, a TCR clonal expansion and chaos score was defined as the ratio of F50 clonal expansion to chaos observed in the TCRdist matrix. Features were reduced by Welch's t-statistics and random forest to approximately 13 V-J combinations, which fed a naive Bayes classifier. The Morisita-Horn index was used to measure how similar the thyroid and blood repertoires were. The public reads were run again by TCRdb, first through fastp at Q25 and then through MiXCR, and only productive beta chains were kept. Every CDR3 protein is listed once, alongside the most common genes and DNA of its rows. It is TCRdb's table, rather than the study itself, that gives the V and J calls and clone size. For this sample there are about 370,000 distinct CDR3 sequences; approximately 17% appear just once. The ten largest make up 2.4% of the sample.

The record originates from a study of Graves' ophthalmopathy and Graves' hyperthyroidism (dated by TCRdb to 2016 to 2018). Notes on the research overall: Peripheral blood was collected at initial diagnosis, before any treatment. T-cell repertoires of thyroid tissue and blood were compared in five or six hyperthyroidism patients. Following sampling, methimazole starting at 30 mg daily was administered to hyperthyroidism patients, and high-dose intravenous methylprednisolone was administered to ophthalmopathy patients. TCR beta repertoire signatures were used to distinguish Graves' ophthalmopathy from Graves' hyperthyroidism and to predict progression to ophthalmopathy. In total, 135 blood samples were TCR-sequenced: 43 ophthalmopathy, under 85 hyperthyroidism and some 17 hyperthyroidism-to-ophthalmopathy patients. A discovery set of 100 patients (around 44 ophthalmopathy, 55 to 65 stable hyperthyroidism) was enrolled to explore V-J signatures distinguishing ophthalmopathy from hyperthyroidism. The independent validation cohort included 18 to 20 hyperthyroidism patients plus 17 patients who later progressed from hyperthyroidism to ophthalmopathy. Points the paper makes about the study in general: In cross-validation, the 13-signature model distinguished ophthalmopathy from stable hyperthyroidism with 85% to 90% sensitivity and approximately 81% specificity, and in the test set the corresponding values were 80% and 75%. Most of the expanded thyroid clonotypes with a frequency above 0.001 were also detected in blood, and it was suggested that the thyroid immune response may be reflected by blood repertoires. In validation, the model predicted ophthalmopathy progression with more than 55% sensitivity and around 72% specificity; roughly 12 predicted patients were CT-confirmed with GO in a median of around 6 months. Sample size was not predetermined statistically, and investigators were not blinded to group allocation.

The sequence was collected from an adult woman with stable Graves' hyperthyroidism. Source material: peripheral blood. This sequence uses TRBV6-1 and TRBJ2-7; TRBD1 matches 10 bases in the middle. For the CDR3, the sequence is CASTGGQGSSYEQYF. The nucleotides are TGTGCCAGCACGGGGGGACAGGGGTCCTCCTACGAGCAGTACTTC.